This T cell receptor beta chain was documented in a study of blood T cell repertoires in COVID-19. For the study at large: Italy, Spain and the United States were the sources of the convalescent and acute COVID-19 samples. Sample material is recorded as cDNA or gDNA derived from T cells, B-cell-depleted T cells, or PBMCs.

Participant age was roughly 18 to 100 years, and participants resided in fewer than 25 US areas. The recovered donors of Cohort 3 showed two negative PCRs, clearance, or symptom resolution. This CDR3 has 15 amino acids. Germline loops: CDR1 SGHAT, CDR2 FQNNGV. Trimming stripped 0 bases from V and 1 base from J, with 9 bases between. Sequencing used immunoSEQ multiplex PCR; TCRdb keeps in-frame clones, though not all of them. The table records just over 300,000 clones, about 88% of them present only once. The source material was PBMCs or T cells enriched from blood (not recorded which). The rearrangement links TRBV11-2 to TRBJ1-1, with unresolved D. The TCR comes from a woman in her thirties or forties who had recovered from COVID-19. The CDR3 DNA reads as TGTGCCAGCAGCTTAGATCTTGGCAAGAACACTGAAGCTTTCTTT. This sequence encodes CASSLDLGKNTEAFF.